This TCR beta chain was documented in a study of cytomegalovirus exposure and HLA in healthy donors. Study context: Most genotyped donors, roughly 80% of about 400, had Caucasian-associated genetic ancestry. Whole-study results and caveats: Later analysis identified a missense DCLRE1C variant that was linked to TCR beta V- and J-gene trimming.

On this clone itself: Its matching antigen is unknown.

CDR1 and CDR2 from the germline V gene are SGHDN and FVKESK. Trimming removed 0 bases at V and 0 bases at J, with 22 bases between. CDR3 length: 20 residues. Both 60 Vbeta primers and 13 Jbeta primers went into the PCR. Only in-frame clones appear in the TCRdb table, and some are missing; sequencing was by immunoSEQ multiplex PCR. Here the sample spans about 190,000 clones, 75% to 90% being singletons. The sequence was obtained from a man aged 25 to 45 in good health and CMV-seronegative. Sequenced: PBMCs. The gene calls are TRBV14 and TRBJ2-3; tentatively, D is TRBD2 (5 bases). The CDR3 DNA reads TGTGCCAGCAGCCAAGAATCCCCAAACCTAGCCGCGCCAAGCACAGATACGCAGTATTTT. This sequence encodes CASSQESPNLAAPSTDTQYF.